The 8 T cell receptor beta chains presented below share a single source sample, sequenced in a study of control samples from healthy donors and cancer patients. TCRdb's copy holds only in-frame clones and misses some; the assay was immunoSEQ multiplex PCR. The table lists 150,000 to 200,000 clones, roughly 89% of them singletons. What was sequenced was blood. The receptors here all came from a man aged 25 to 40 in good health.

This chain connects TRBV5-8 to TRBJ1-1; the D gene is possibly TRBD1 (5 bases). Germline V gene sequence: CDR1 SGHTS, CDR2 YDEGEE. Between the trimmed V and J ends, which lost 4 bases and 0 bases, there was a span of 13 bases. The CDR3 covers 15 residues. CDR3: CASSRRQRMNTEAFF. Here the CDR3 DNA reads TGTGCCAGCAGCCGAAGACAGAGAATGAACACTGAAGCTTTCTTT.

The chain uses TRBV5-1 and TRBJ1-4; 10 bases are shared with TRBD1. The CDR3 contains 15 residues. With V trimmed by 1 base and J by 6 bases, 3 bases remained unmatched. The germline CDR1 and CDR2 sequences are SGHRS and YFSETQ. CDR3: CASSLTGTGDEKLFF. The CDR3 DNA sequence: TGCGCCAGCAGCTTGACCGGGACAGGGGATGAAAAACTGTTTTTT. The full variable domain, in which reference TRBV5-1 and TRBJ1-4 provide the parts outside the CDR3, is KAGVTQTPRYLIKTRGQQVTLSCSPISGHRSVSWYQQTPGQGLQFLFEYFSETQRNKGNFPGRFSGRQFSNSRSEMNVSTLELGDSALYLCASSLTGTGDEKLFFGSGTQLSVL.

J is TRBJ2-7 and V is TRBV6-5, with D possibly being TRBD1 or TRBD2 (7 bases each). Germline V gives CDR1 MNHEY, CDR2 SVGAGI. This CDR3 contains 13 residues. Trimming cost V 8 bases and J 1 base, with 12 bases left between them. As DNA, the CDR3 is TGTGCCAGCGCTCAGGGGGGGTCCTACGAGCAGTACTTC. Amino acids: CASAQGGSYEQYF.

This clone was picked up one time. The rearrangement links TRBV6-2 or TRBV6-3 to TRBJ1-4; D remains ambiguous. Germline lookup yields CDR1 MNHEY and CDR2 SVGEGT. The CDR3 runs 14 residues. Trimming pared 4 bases from V and 11 bases from J, leaving 17 bases between. CDR3 protein: CASSWGGTTVKLFF. For the CDR3, the DNA is TGTGCCAGCAGTTGGGGTGGAACCACTGTGAAACTGTTTTTT.

J is TRBJ2-1 and V is TRBV6-2 or TRBV6-3; possible D gene TRBD1, 6 bases. CDR1 and CDR2 from the germline V gene are MNHEY and SVGEGT. The CDR3 is 15 amino acids. The ends were cut back, 5 bases at V and 7 bases at J, with 18 bases in the middle. The CDR3 is CASSLPGTWNNEQFF. DNA of the CDR3: TGTGCCAGCAGTCTACCCGGGACATGGAATAATGAGCAGTTCTTC.

This clone was counted a single time. This rearrangement joins TRBV27 to TRBJ1-1; perhaps TRBD1 as D (6 bases). The V gene lost 6 bases and the J gene lost 4 bases, with 15 bases spanning the gap. Germline CDR1 is MNHEY and CDR2 is SMNVEV (reference sequence). The CDR3 extends over 14 amino acids. This CDR3 is CASRRSGVATEAFF. CDR3 nucleotides: TGTGCCAGCAGACGTTCAGGGGTTGCCACTGAAGCTTTCTTT.

The rearrangement links TRBV5-1 to TRBJ2-2, with D possibly called TRBD1 or TRBD2 (5 bases each). The CDR3 is 15 amino acids. V was pared by 0 bases and J by 5 bases, with 11 bases between. CDR1 SGHRS and CDR2 YFSETQ come from the germline V gene. DNA for the CDR3: TGCGCCAGCAGCTTGGGGGCAGGGAGTACCGGGGAGCTGTTTTTT. Its protein product is CASSLGAGSTGELFF.

The chain combines TRBV20-1 with TRBJ2-2; maybe TRBD1 (5 bases). Germline values: CDR1 DFQATT, CDR2 SNEGSKA (reference sequence). The CDR3 runs 14 residues. V lost 3 bases, J lost 6 bases, and 14 bases lay in between. The CDR3 DNA reads as TGCAGTGCTAGTCCCCAGGGTTTTGCCGGGGAGCTGTTTTTT. Its translation is CSASPQGFAGELFF.